These T cell receptor beta chains were read from a single sample in a study of control samples from healthy donors and cancer patients. Only in-frame clones appear in the TCRdb table, and some are missing; sequencing was by immunoSEQ multiplex PCR. The table lists about 160,000 clones, approximately 96% of them singletons. The sample consisted of blood. The receptor source for this set is a woman aged 40 to 49 in good health. The conserved cysteine and the conserved F or W are not part of the CDR3 here.

v_call	j_call	cdr3_aa
TRBV2	TRBJ1-5	ASSAGQRTLQPQH
TRBV4-3	TRBJ2-1	ASSQDYYNRNEQF
TRBV7-9	TRBJ2-1	ASSLPLAFNYNEQF
TRBV9	TRBJ1-6	ASSVAGTNNSPLH
TRBV5-6	TRBJ1-6	ASSLADEGPYYNSPLH
TRBV5-1	TRBJ2-3	ASSLPLETTDTQY
TRBV2	TRBJ2-2	ASSERALGGTGELF
TRBV6-5	TRBJ1-1	ASSYSMGDTEAF
TRBV7-2	TRBJ2-5	ASSLAPAGQETQY
TRBV28	TRBJ1-1	ASSTDTRRAF
TRBV2	TRBJ2-5	ASSASSGETQY
TRBV11-1	TRBJ1-3	ASSKDRLLGNTIY
TRBV4-2	TRBJ2-3	ASSQARGLAGGSTDTQY
TRBV7-9	TRBJ2-7	ASSLAAGQIYEQY
TRBV24-1	TRBJ1-1	ATSDLRVDRVTEAF
TRBV27	TRBJ2-5	ASSWTSGETQY
TRBV7-9	TRBJ2-5	ASSIGVRSETQY
TRBV16	TRBJ1-1	ASSQSLQGASKGGEAF
TRBV6-5	TRBJ2-1	ASSYLASPGLIEQF
TRBV5-1	TRBJ2-1	ASSLDRGGNYNEQF
TRBV9	TRBJ2-2	ASSFPGTLNTGELF
TRBV4-3	TRBJ1-1	ASSHLGLGTEAF
TRBV7-7	TRBJ2-2	ASSLGGQGVPGELF
TRBV27	TRBJ1-6	ASSPGQPGTNSPLH
TRBV4-3	TRBJ1-1	ASSQVLTGHTEAF
TRBV6-5	TRBJ2-7	ASSYSGSYEQY
TRBV7-8	TRBJ1-4	ASSASLTGQSIGEKLF
TRBV5-1	TRBJ1-1	ASSGNREREAF